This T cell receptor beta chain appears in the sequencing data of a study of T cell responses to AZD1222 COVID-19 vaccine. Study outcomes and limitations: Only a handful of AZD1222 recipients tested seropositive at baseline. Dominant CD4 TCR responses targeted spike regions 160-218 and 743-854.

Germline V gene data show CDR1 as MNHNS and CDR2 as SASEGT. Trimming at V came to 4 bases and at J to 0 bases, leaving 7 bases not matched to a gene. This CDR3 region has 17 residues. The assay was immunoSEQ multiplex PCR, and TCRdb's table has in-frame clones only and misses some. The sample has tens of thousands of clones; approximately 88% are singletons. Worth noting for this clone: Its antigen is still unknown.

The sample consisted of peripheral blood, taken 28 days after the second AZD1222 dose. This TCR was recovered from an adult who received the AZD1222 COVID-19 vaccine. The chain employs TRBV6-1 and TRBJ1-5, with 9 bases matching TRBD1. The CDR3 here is CASSGRLGQGSNQPQHF. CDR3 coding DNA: TGTGCCAGCAGTGGCCGCCTGGGACAGGGTAGCAATCAGCCCCAGCATTTT.